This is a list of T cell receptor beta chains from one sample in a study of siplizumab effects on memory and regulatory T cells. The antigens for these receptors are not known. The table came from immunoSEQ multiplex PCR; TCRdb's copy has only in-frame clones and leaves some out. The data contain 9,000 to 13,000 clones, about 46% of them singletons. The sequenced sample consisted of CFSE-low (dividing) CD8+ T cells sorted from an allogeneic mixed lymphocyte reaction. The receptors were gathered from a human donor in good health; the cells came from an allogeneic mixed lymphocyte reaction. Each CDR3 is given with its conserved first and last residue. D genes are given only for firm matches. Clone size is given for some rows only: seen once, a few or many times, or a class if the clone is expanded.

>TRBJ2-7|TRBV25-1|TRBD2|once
TGTGCCAGCAGTGAATCCCTAGCGGCCTCCTACGAGCAGTACTTC
CASSESLAASYEQYF
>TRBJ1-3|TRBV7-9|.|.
TGTGCCAGCAGCTTAGAAGACTCTGGAAACACCATATATTTT
CASSLEDSGNTIYF
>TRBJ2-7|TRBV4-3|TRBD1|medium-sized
TGCGCCAGCAGCTCAACCGGGACAGGGACGCGGGAGCAGTACTTC
CASSSTGTGTREQYF
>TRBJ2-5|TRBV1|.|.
TGCACCAGCAGCCAAGGGGGGCTAGCGGTCCAAGAGACCCAGTACTTC
CTSSQGGLAVQETQYF
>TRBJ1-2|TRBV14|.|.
TGTGCCAGCAGCCCCGGGACAAGTTATGGCTACACCTTC
CASSPGTSYGYTF
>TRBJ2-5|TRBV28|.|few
TGTGCCAGCAGTTTCGGAGGGGAAGAGACCCAGTACTTC
CASSFGGEETQYF
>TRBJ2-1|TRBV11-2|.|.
TGTGCCAGCAGCTCTTCTAGCGCGCTCAATGAGCAGTTCTTC
CASSSSSALNEQFF
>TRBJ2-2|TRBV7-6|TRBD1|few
TGTGCCACCACAGGGGCTAGGAACACCGGGGAGCTGTTTTTT
CATTGARNTGELFF
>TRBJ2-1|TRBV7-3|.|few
TGTGCCAGCAGCTTAACCCAGGGCCTTGAGCAGTTCTTC
CASSLTQGLEQFF
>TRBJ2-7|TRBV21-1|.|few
TGTGCCAGCAGCAAAGACCTGACGCGTCAGGGAGTCTACGAGCAGTACTTC
CASSKDLTRQGVYEQYF
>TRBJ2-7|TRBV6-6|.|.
TGTGCCAGCAGTTACGGAGAGCCGGGCGAGCAGTACTTC
CASSYGEPGEQYF
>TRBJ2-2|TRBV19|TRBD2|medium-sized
TGTGCCAGTAGTATTAGTAGCGGGGGCCTTATAACGGAGCTGTTTTTT
CASSISSGGLITELFF
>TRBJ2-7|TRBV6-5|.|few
TGTGCCAGCAGTTACTCGAACTACGAGCAGTACTTC
CASSYSNYEQYF
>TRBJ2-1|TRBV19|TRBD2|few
TGTGCCACAGCCGGGACTAGCGGGGGGGCCTACAATGAGCAGTTCTTC
CATAGTSGGAYNEQFF
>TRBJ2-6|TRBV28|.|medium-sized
TGTGCCACCCGTAACCTCGCCTCTGGGGCCAACGTCCTGACTTTC
CATRNLASGANVLTF
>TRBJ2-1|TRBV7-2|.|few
TGTGCCAGCAGCCTCAGCGGCTACAATGAGCAGTTCTTC
CASSLSGYNEQFF
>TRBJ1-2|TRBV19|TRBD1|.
TGTGCCAGTACCCAGGGACAGGGGGCGAGCTATGGCTACACCTTC
CASTQGQGASYGYTF
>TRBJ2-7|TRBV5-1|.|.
TGCGCCAGCAGCACGGACTTCTACGAGCAGTACTTC
CASSTDFYEQYF
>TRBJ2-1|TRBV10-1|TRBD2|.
TGCGCCAGCACCGATGGACTAGCCGATGAGCAGTTCTTC
CASTDGLADEQFF
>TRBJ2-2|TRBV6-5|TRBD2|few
TGTGCCAGCAGTTCGGGGGGAGGCACCGGGGAGCTGTTTTTT
CASSSGGGTGELFF
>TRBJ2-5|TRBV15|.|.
TGTGCCACCAGCAGAGGCCCGGGGGCGGGGGAGACCCAGTACTTC
CATSRGPGAGETQYF
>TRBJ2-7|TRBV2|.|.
TGTGCCAGCAATAGGGGGAACTACGAGCAGTACTTC
CASNRGNYEQYF
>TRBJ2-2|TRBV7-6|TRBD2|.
TGTGCCAGCAGCTCCGGGAGGAACGCCGGGGAGCTGTTTTTT
CASSSGRNAGELFF
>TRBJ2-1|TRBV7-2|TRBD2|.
TGTGCCAGCAGTCCAACTAGCGGGGGGGCCGATCAGTTCTTC
CASSPTSGGADQFF
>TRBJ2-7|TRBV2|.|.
TGTGCCAGCGGCCTAACCTACGAGCAGTACTTC
CASGLTYEQYF
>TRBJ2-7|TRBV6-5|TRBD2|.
TGTGCCAGCAGTTACGGACTAGGTTCCTACGAGCAGTACTTC
CASSYGLGSYEQYF
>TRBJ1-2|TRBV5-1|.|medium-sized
TGCGCCAGCAGCACACAGGGAGGGTCTGGTGGCTACACCTTC
CASSTQGGSGGYTF
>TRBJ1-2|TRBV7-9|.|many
TGTGCCAGCAGCTTACCCCCTGACAGAGCTAACTATGGCTACACCTTC
CASSLPPDRANYGYTF
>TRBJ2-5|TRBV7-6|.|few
TGTGCCAGCAGCCGGTTCGGGGAGTCTGAAGGGGAGACCCAGTACTTC
CASSRFGESEGETQYF
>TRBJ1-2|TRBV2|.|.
TGTGCCAGCAGTGAAGTTTATGGCTACACCTTC
CASSEVYGYTF
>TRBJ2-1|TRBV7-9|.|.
TGTGCCAGCAGCTTAGGGGGGACATCCTACAATGAGCAGTTCTTC
CASSLGGTSYNEQFF